This T cell receptor beta chain was observed in a study of blood T cell repertoires in COVID-19. As for the study in general: Acute-phase and convalescent COVID-19 samples originated in the United States, Italy and Spain. PBMCs, B-cell-depleted T cells, or T cells were the source of the cDNA or gDNA that made up the material.

Germline lookup yields CDR1 MGHRA and CDR2 YSYEKL. J lost 3 bases, V lost 1 base, and 11 bases had no gene match. This CDR3 has 17 amino acids. The protocol was immunoSEQ multiplex PCR, while the TCRdb copy is restricted to in-frame clones and leaves out a portion. The sample carries fewer than 250,000 clones, approximately 85% recorded once. The chain is built from TRBV4-1 and TRBJ1-1; 7 nucleotides match TRBD1. Sequencing input: peripheral blood. The TCR sequence derives from a woman aged 70-85 years with acute or convalescent COVID-19. This CDR3 is CASSQAPERQGYTEAFF. Written as DNA, the CDR3 is TGCGCCAGCAGCCAAGCTCCAGAAAGACAGGGCTACACTGAAGCTTTCTTT.